Below are 3 T cell receptor beta chains sequenced from a single sample in a study of graft-versus-host responses after intestinal transplantation. The data were produced by immunoSEQ multiplex PCR, yet TCRdb's version contains in-frame clones alone and is incomplete. The sample records roughly 80,000 clones, 92% being singletons. The sequencing used PBMCs, collected 98 days after intestinal transplantation. The receptors shown here come from a human patient who received an intestinal transplant, so some T cells may come from the graft donor.

This chain joins TRBV5-4 and TRBJ1-3; no reliable D call. The V end lost 4 bases, the J end lost 4 bases, and 18 bases lay between the germline ends. The CDR3 is 16 residues long. The germline CDR1 and CDR2 sequences are SGHNT and YYREEE (reference sequence). DNA of the CDR3: TGTGCCAGCAGCCAAGATCAGGAGACCCAGGGAAACACCATATATTTT. It encodes CASSQDQETQGNTIYF.

The chain has TRBV4-2 and TRBJ1-3; D is possibly TRBD1 (5 bases). V lost 0 bases and J 4 bases, leaving 7 bases between the germline ends. Germline V CDR1 and CDR2: LGHNA, YNFKEQ. This CDR3 has 14 amino acids. The CDR3, as DNA: TGTGCCAGCAGCCAAGATAGACAGGGAAACACCATATATTTT. This gives the protein CASSQDRQGNTIYF.

In this sample, this clone turned up a few times. The chain is built from TRBV4-1 and TRBJ2-2, with D possibly matching TRBD2 (6 bases). CDR1 and CDR2 from the germline V gene are MGHRA and YSYEKL. Deletions cut 0 bases from V and 5 bases from J, with 10 bases between. The CDR3 loop spans 15 amino acids. CDR3 amino acids: CASSQEGLTTGELFF. CDR3 coding DNA: TGCGCCAGCAGCCAAGAGGGACTGACGACCGGGGAGCTGTTTTTT.